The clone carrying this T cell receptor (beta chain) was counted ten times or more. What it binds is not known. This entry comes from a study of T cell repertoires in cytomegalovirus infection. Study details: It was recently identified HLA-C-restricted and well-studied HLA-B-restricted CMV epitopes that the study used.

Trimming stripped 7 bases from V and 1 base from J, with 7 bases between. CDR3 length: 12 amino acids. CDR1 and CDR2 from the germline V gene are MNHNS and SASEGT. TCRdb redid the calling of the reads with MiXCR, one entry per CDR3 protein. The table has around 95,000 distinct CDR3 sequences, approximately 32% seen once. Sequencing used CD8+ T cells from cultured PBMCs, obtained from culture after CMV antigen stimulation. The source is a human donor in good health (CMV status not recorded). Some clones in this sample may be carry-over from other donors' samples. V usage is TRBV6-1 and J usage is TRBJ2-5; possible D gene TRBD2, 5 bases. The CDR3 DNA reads TGTGCCAGCAATCGGGGCCAAGAGACCCAGTACTTC. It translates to CASNRGQETQYF.